This is a list of T cell receptor beta chains from one sample in a study of blood T cell repertoires in COVID-19. Sequencing was performed with immunoSEQ multiplex PCR; in TCRdb, only in-frame clones are kept and a portion is missing. This sample has over 150,000 clones, with more than 80% found just once. The sequencing sample was made of peripheral blood. The receptors shown here come from a man aged 50 or older with acute or convalescent COVID-19. Each CDR3 is given with its conserved first and last residue. The D gene is left open where the match is weak. Clone size is stated in some rows and not others, as once, few, many or a class when expanded.

- | TRBJ1-6 | TRBV20-1 | - | CSASSGTGIYNSPLHF | TGCAGTGCTAGTTCGGGTACAGGGATCTATAATTCACCCCTCCACTTT
TRBD1 | TRBJ1-3 | TRBV27 | - | CASSQIPLRGGNTIYF | TGTGCCAGCAGCCAGATCCCCCTCAGGGGGGGAAACACCATATATTTT
- | TRBJ2-2 | TRBV3-1/TRBV3-2 | - | CASSQGLARTSGELFF | TGTGCCAGCAGCCAAGGGCTGGCCCGTACAAGCGGGGAGCTGTTTTTT
TRBD1 | TRBJ1-2 | TRBV9 | - | CASSAGQIYGYTF | TGTGCCAGCAGCGCGGGACAGATCTATGGCTACACCTTC
TRBD1 | TRBJ1-6 | TRBV30 | - | CAWSVIPGQGTQTLHF | TGTGCCTGGAGTGTTATCCCGGGACAGGGAACGCAAACCCTCCACTTT
TRBD1 | TRBJ1-1 | TRBV29-1 | few | CSVEGDRADGTEAFF | TGCAGCGTTGAGGGGGACAGGGCTGATGGCACTGAAGCTTTCTTT
TRBD1 | TRBJ1-1 | TRBV5-6 | few | CASSLLQGGAMNTEAFF | TGTGCCAGCAGCTTATTACAGGGGGGAGCCATGAACACTGAAGCTTTCTTT
TRBD1 | TRBJ2-2 | TRBV18 | - | CASSQPGGETGELFF | TGTGCCAGCTCTCAGCCAGGGGGTGAGACCGGGGAGCTGTTTTTT
- | TRBJ1-1 | TRBV27 | - | CASTPWRGESTEAFF | TGTGCCAGCACCCCATGGAGGGGAGAGAGCACTGAAGCTTTCTTT
TRBD1 | TRBJ1-4 | TRBV27 | - | CASSFGTGIGNEKLFF | TGTGCCAGCAGTTTCGGGACAGGGATTGGGAATGAAAAACTGTTTTTT
TRBD1 | TRBJ1-2 | TRBV29-1 | - | CSVEDSARQGLVYGYTF | TGCAGCGTTGAAGATTCAGCACGACAGGGGCTGGTCTATGGCTACACCTTC
- | TRBJ2-1 | TRBV5-4 | - | CASSFRDEQFF | TGTGCCAGCAGCTTCCGAGATGAGCAGTTCTTC
TRBD2 | TRBJ2-7 | TRBV7-2 | - | CASSLGRTSGLRREQYF | TGTGCCAGCAGCTTAGGCCGGACTAGCGGTCTACGGAGGGAGCAGTACTTC
- | TRBJ2-1 | TRBV25-1 | - | CASRSARQGLFF | TGTGCCAGCCGGAGCGCCAGACAGGGACTGTTCTTC
TRBD1 | TRBJ2-6 | TRBV10-3 | once | CAISYDQGAAGANVLTF | TGTGCCATCAGTTATGATCAGGGGGCCGCCGGGGCCAACGTCCTGACTTTC
- | TRBJ1-2 | TRBV6-1 | - | CASSELIRGGYGYTF | TGTGCCAGCAGTGAATTAATAAGGGGTGGCTATGGCTACACCTTC
- | TRBJ1-6 | TRBV7-3 | - | CASSLTGDYQNSPLHF | TGTGCCAGCAGCTTAACGGGAGATTACCAAAATTCACCCCTCCACTTT
- | TRBJ2-2 | TRBV5-4 | - | CASSLGQAPNTGELFF | TGTGCCAGCAGCTTGGGACAGGCCCCGAACACCGGGGAGCTGTTTTTT
- | TRBJ1-2 | TRBV5-4 | - | CASSPDRGWTNYGYTF | TGTGCCAGCAGCCCGGATCGGGGGTGGACTAACTATGGCTACACCTTC
- | TRBJ1-2 | TRBV5-1 | - | CASRVGDLPYGYTF | TGCGCCAGCCGGGTCGGGGATCTCCCCTATGGCTACACCTTC
- | TRBJ2-1 | TRBV30 | - | CAWMRTSSEQFF | TGTGCCTGGATGCGTACGTCGAGTGAGCAGTTCTTC
TRBD1 | TRBJ2-1 | TRBV10-1 | - | CASSKQRQGFNNEQFF | TGCGCCAGCAGTAAGCAACGACAGGGGTTCAACAATGAGCAGTTCTTC
TRBD2 | TRBJ2-2 | TRBV27 | - | CASSHTSGGPRTGELFF | TGTGCCAGCAGTCACACTAGCGGGGGCCCCAGGACCGGGGAGCTGTTTTTT
- | TRBJ2-2 | TRBV19 | - | CASNNGGNTGELFF | TGTGCCAGTAATAACGGGGGGAACACCGGGGAGCTGTTTTTT
TRBD2 | TRBJ2-3 | TRBV28 | - | CASSLYGGGTVSTDTQYF | TGTGCCAGCAGTTTATACGGCGGGGGGACGGTTAGCACAGATACGCAGTATTTT
TRBD2 | TRBJ2-7 | TRBV6-2/TRBV6-3 | - | CASSTGTSGRSYEQYF | TGTGCCAGCAGCACCGGGACTAGCGGGCGCTCCTACGAGCAGTACTTC
TRBD2 | TRBJ2-5 | TRBV7-2 | - | CASSLRGSGQGETQYF | TGTGCCAGCAGCCTCCGGGGTAGCGGGCAAGGAGAGACCCAGTACTTC
- | TRBJ1-3 | TRBV4-2 | - | CASSQDWSSGNTIYF | TGTGCCAGCAGCCAAGATTGGAGCTCTGGAAACACCATATATTTT
TRBD1 | TRBJ1-4 | TRBV5-1 | - | CASSSGQGNEKLFF | TGCGCCAGCAGCTCCGGACAGGGGAATGAAAAACTGTTTTTT
TRBD1 | TRBJ2-3 | TRBV5-1 | - | CATSVGDRVTDTQYF | TGCGCCACCTCGGTGGGGGACAGGGTCACAGATACGCAGTATTTT
TRBD1 | TRBJ2-7 | TRBV7-9 | - | CASSLAGTGAYEQYF | TGTGCCAGCAGCTTAGCCGGGACAGGAGCCTACGAGCAGTACTTC
TRBD2 | TRBJ2-1 | TRBV4-3 | once | CASSQEAPGTSGGAQFF | TGCGCCAGCAGCCAAGAAGCCCCCGGGACTAGCGGGGGGGCTCAGTTCTTC
- | TRBJ2-2 | TRBV5-6 | - | CASSLDQGYRGELFF | TGTGCCAGCAGCTTGGACCAGGGTTATAGGGGGGAGCTGTTTTTT
TRBD1 | TRBJ1-3 | TRBV9 | - | CASGDRAGNTIYF | TGTGCCAGCGGAGACAGGGCCGGAAACACCATATATTTT
TRBD2 | TRBJ2-1 | TRBV7-2 | - | CASSPWEGLRTSEQFF | TGTGCCAGCAGCCCATGGGAGGGACTGAGGACGTCTGAGCAGTTCTTC
TRBD1 | TRBJ2-1 | TRBV4-3 | - | CASSHMRTGGFEQFF | TGCGCCAGCAGCCATATGAGGACAGGGGGTTTTGAGCAGTTCTTC
TRBD2 | TRBJ2-2 | TRBV29-1 | - | CSVEDTGGNTGELFF | TGCAGCGTTGAAGATACGGGGGGGAACACCGGGGAGCTGTTTTTT
- | TRBJ2-3 | TRBV3-1/TRBV3-2 | - | CASSLLAQPMPQYF | TGTGCCAGCAGCTTACTAGCACAGCCGATGCCGCAGTATTTT
- | TRBJ1-2 | TRBV7-8 | - | CASNPTGDGYGYTF | TGTGCCAGCAACCCGACAGGAGACGGCTATGGCTACACCTTC
TRBD1 | TRBJ2-5 | TRBV7-2 | - | CASSLVSSGDRVRETQYF | TGTGCCAGCAGCTTAGTATCGTCCGGGGACAGGGTGAGAGAGACCCAGTACTTC
TRBD1 | TRBJ1-1 | TRBV28 | - | CASSLFRDRLNTEAFF | TGTGCCAGCAGTTTATTTAGGGACAGGCTGAACACTGAAGCTTTCTTT
- | TRBJ2-2 | TRBV7-2 | few | CASSLAPGLNTGELFF | TGTGCCAGCAGCTTAGCCCCCGGACTCAACACCGGGGAGCTGTTTTTT
TRBD2 | TRBJ2-5 | TRBV25-1 | - | CASSFTSGGEETQYF | TGTGCCAGCAGTTTCACTAGCGGGGGGGAAGAGACCCAGTACTTC
- | TRBJ2-2 | TRBV11-3 | - | CASSFRTGELFF | TGTGCCAGCAGCTTTAGAACCGGGGAGCTGTTTTTT
TRBD2 | TRBJ2-1 | TRBV28 | - | CASRPTSRYNEQFF | TGTGCCAGCAGACCGACTAGCCGCTACAATGAGCAGTTCTTC
- | TRBJ1-4 | TRBV14 | few | CASSHNPKVLEDEKLFF | TGTGCCAGCAGCCATAACCCTAAAGTCCTTGAGGATGAAAAACTGTTTTTT
TRBD2 | TRBJ2-7 | TRBV2 | - | CASSRQTSGSSYEQYF | TGTGCCAGCAGCAGACAGACTAGCGGGAGCTCCTACGAGCAGTACTTC
- | TRBJ2-3 | TRBV6-6 | once | CASSATDTDTQYF | TGTGCCAGCAGCGCGACAGACACAGATACGCAGTATTTT
- | TRBJ2-3 | TRBV5-1 | - | CASSLVGGLSSDTQYF | TGCGCCAGCAGCTTGGTTGGGGGGTTATCCTCGGATACGCAGTATTTT